The present TCR beta chain was sequenced within a study of identical twins. In TCRdb, the 5' RACE reads were re-called with MiXCR into one record per CDR3 protein. This sample has 400,000 to 650,000 distinct CDR3 sequences, with 20% to 25% found just once. This clonotype was found a few times. The data also belong to a second study, concerning T cells expressing NK-cell markers.

Sequenced: CD4+ T cells sorted from blood. The clonotype originates from a young woman in good health.

The CDR3 sequence: CASSFRVWDTGELFF. The CDR3 coding sequence is TGTGCCAGCAGTTTCCGGGTTTGGGACACCGGGGAGCTGTTTTTT. The V and J genes are TRBV6-2 or TRBV6-3 and TRBJ2-2; D not resolved. Germline V CDR1 and CDR2: MNHEY, SVGEGT. CDR3 length: 15 residues. Trimming cost V 4 bases and J 3 bases, with 12 bases left between them.